This T cell receptor beta chain was profiled in a study of radiotherapy plus CTLA-4 blockade in lung cancer listed by TCRdb under 2018. For the study in its entirety: Among the enrolled patients, about 20% had an objective response, and about 29% reached disease control. What the work shows at the level of the full study, not this receptor alone: The strongest predictors of response, as reported, were early dynamic changes in blood T cell clones along with a rise in serum interferon-beta after radiation. TCR clones derived from tumors expanded in peripheral blood after treatment with radiotherapy and ipilimumab.

Regarding this clone: Its binding antigen is unknown. No much larger clone exists at a distance of one base, and base qualities are not known.

Libraries were built with the immunoSEQ multiplex PCR assay. The clones in this table, taken by TCRdb from immuneACCESS, are in-frame only. Not every clone is retained; where verified, under half of the shortfall comes from an unresolved V gene, and the cause of the rest is unknown. The sample table shows roughly 100,000 clones, and 80% to 85% are seen once. The top ten clones comprise under 30% of the sample. In this study, focal radiation therapy paired with CTLA-4 blockade (ipilimumab) was tested in patients who had chemo-refractory metastatic non-small-cell lung cancer. Source: peripheral blood, taken from a patient treated with radiotherapy plus ipilimumab. This TCR was recovered from a human donor with non-small cell lung cancer that progressed on radiotherapy plus ipilimumab.

The DNA sequence reads TGTGCCAGCAATCAAGGACTCTGGGAGACCCAGTACTTC. Its translation reads: CASNQGLWETQYF. This chain is built from TRBV2 and TRBJ2-5; TRBD2 is a possible D gene, resting on 5 matching bases. Measured from the cysteine to the phenylalanine, the CDR3 is 13 residues long. Here the CDR3 DNA is all that survives: 39 bases in frame from base 1. CDR1 and CDR2 are read off the germline V gene as SNHLY and FYNNEI. The germline ends are 14 bases apart after V is trimmed by 7 bases and J by 5 bases.